What follows are 6 T cell receptor beta chains derived from one specimen sequenced in a study of neoadjuvant anti-PD-1 for oral cavity cancer. Some clones are missing from TCRdb's copy, which holds only in-frame ones; the method was immunoSEQ multiplex PCR. The repertoire holds around 25,000 clones, 25% to 30% seen once, with about 17% in the top ten. The sample's time point: after neoadjuvant nivolumab, at surgical resection. This material consisted of tumor tissue, taken after nivolumab (anti-PD-1) treatment. The receptor source for this set is a person aged 40 to 85 with oral cavity squamous cell carcinoma.

This clone occurred a few times. A read error may produce the germline difference seen at one junction end. V and J are TRBV7-7 and TRBJ2-5; 7 nucleotides line up with TRBD2. The CDR3 totals 14 residues. Germline-derived CDR1 and CDR2 are SSHAT and FNYEAQ (reference sequence). CDR3: CASSHGGVGETQYF. Here the CDR3 DNA reads TGTGCTAGCAGCCATGGGGGGGTTGGGGAGACCCAGTACTTC.

This clone was counted many times. V is TRBV5-1 and J is TRBJ1-6; 9 nucleotides match TRBD1. CDR3 length equals 14 residues. V trimming: 2 bases; J trimming: 7 bases; junction bases outside the gene matches: 1. Germline values: CDR1 SGHRS, CDR2 YFSETQ. The CDR3 region is CASSFDRGNSPLHF. The DNA of the CDR3 is TGCGCCAGCAGCTTTGACAGGGGGAATTCACCCCTCCACTTT. Full variable domain (missing parts from reference TRBV5-1 and TRBJ1-6): KAGVTQTPRYLIKTRGQQVTLSCSPISGHRSVSWYQQTPGQGLQFLFEYFSETQRNKGNFPGRFSGRQFSNSRSEMNVSTLELGDSALYLCASSFDRGNSPLHFGNGTRLTVT.

This clone was recorded a few times. This chain connects TRBV7-9 to TRBJ1-1; 7 bases match TRBD1. V lost 5 bases, J lost 5 bases, and 8 bases stayed unmatched. The CDR3 consists of 14 residues. Germline CDR1 reads SEHNR; CDR2 reads FQNEAQ (reference sequence). The DNA for the CDR3 is TGTGCCAGCAGCCCAGACAGGGTATGGACTGAAGCTTTCTTT. Translated: CASSPDRVWTEAFF.

V is TRBV6-5 and J is TRBJ2-7; TRBD2 is a possible D gene (5 bases). With 5 bases removed from V and 5 bases from J, the gap between germline ends came to 19 bases. Per germline, CDR1 MNHEY and CDR2 SVGAGI. The CDR3 sequence is 15 residues long. The CDR3 spells CASSPHEGRHDEQYF. The CDR3 DNA reads as TGTGCCAGCAGTCCCCACGAGGGTCGACATGACGAGCAGTACTTC.

The CDR3 loop reads CASSVGLAASYEQYF. DNA of the CDR3: TGTGCCAGCAGCGTCGGACTAGCGGCCTCCTACGAGCAGTACTTC. V gene TRBV9 combines with J gene TRBJ2-7, with TRBD2 matching 10 bases. Germline values: CDR1 SGDLS, CDR2 YYNGEE. Unmatched junction bases numbered 2, after V lost 2 bases and J lost 0 bases. CDR3 size: 15 residues. Variable domain in full (rest from reference TRBV9 and TRBJ2-7): DSGVTQTPKHLITATGQRVTLRCSPRSGDLSVYWYQQSLDQGLQFLIQYYNGEERAKGNILERFSAQQFPDLHSELNLSSLELGDSALYFCASSVGLAASYEQYFGPGTRLTVT.

This clone showed up many times. This rearrangement joins TRBV19 to TRBJ2-3, with TRBD1 as a possible D gene (5 bases). Trimming shortened V by 6 bases and J by 6 bases, and 19 bases separated the two germline ends. The CDR3 covers 15 residues. From germline, CDR1 is LNHDA and CDR2 SQIVND (reference sequence). Written as DNA, the CDR3 is TGTGCCAGTAGGTCCGGGTTAGGGGCCACGGATACGCAGTATTTT. This encodes CASRSGLGATDTQYF.